This passage covers 23 T cell receptor beta chains from one sample sequenced in a study of shared clonotypes between healthy human individuals (TCRdb year 2020). The library was generated by the immunoSEQ multiplex PCR assay. The table was pulled from immuneACCESS by TCRdb, which kept in-frame rearrangements only. Such tables lose some clones; where checked, under half of the loss comes from unresolved V genes, and the rest has no known cause. This sample is represented by 1.4 million or so clones; 98% of them were singletons. Of the sample, about 0.4% falls within the top ten clones. The sample consisted of naive CD4+ T cells sorted from blood. Read against the paper, the sample's cell subset or site label means: CD45RA+ positively selected. All receptors derive from a man aged 30 to 45 in good health.

The CDR3 DNA follows: TGTGCCAGCCCCGGGGAGCCAGATACGCAGTATTTT. Protein product: CASPGEPDTQYF. The rearrangement links TRBV7-9 to TRBJ2-3, with D perhaps matching TRBD2 (5 bases). Germline assignment: CDR1 SEHNR and CDR2 FQNEAQ (reference sequence). With 8 bases removed from V and 4 bases from J, the gap between germline ends came to 10 bases. The CDR3 length is 12 residues.

V and J are TRBV28 and TRBJ2-3, with 10 bases identical to TRBD2. The CDR3 extends over 16 amino acids. The V gene's germline CDR1 is MDHEN and CDR2 SYDVKM. With V trimmed by 3 bases and J by 7 bases, 10 bases remained unmatched. CDR3 sequence: CASSFQLAGVVNTQYF. The CDR3 DNA sequence: TGTGCCAGCAGTTTTCAGCTAGCGGGAGTGGTAAATACGCAGTATTTT.

The genes are TRBV13 and TRBJ2-1; TRBD2 agrees at 9 bases. The V and J ends lost 5 bases and 2 bases, in that order; junction bases with no gene match: 10. CDR1 is PRHDT and CDR2 is FYEKMQ in the germline V gene (reference sequence). CDR3 length equals 17 residues. In DNA, the CDR3 is TGTGCCAGCAGCCTAACTAGCGGGCGTCGGACCTACAATGAGCAGTTCTTC. It codes for CASSLTSGRRTYNEQFF.

The chain recombines TRBV5-1 with TRBJ2-7; possible D gene TRBD1, 7 bases. Germline CDR1 SGHRS, CDR2 YFSETQ. The length of the CDR3 is 14 residues. The V end was cut by 4 bases, the J end by 4 bases, with 15 bases between. DNA of the CDR3: TGCGCCAGCAGCCCCGCGGGACAGATATACGAGCAGTACTTC. Translated: CASSPAGQIYEQYF.

The chain links TRBV5-5 to TRBJ2-6, with TRBD1 matching 11 bases. The CDR3 totals 13 residues. Germline V gives CDR1 SGHKS, CDR2 YYEKEE (reference sequence). J was trimmed by 12 bases and V by 4 bases; bases with no gene match: 3. CDR3: CASSAGQGGVLTF. In DNA form, the CDR3 reads TGTGCCAGCAGCGCGGGACAGGGGGGCGTCCTGACTTTC. Together with reference TRBV5-5 and TRBJ2-6, the CDR3 gives the full variable domain: DAGVTQSPTHLIKTRGQQVTLRCSPISGHKSVSWYQQVLGQGPQFIFQYYEKEERGRGNFPDRFSARQFPNYSSELNVNALLLGDSALYLCASSAGQGGVLTFGAGSRLTVL.

This clone has a single count. V usage is TRBV6-5 and J usage is TRBJ1-5; 7 bases are shared with TRBD1. CDR3 length: 15 residues. V lost 5 bases and J lost 5; bases outside the gene matches: 9. The germline gives CDR1 MNHEY, CDR2 SVGAGI. The CDR3 nucleotides read TGTGCCAGCAGTCCACGACAGGGCCCCCATCAGCCCCAGCATTTT. Translated, it gives CASSPRQGPHQPQHF.

This chain uses TRBV10-3 with TRBJ2-7; D possibly matches TRBD1 or TRBD2 (5 bases each). The CDR3 sequence is 15 residues long. The V gene's germline CDR1 is ENHRY and CDR2 SYGVKD. V was pared by 3 bases and J by 2 bases, with 14 bases between. The CDR3 DNA sequence: TGTGCCATCAGTGATGTCGTCCAGGGACCCTACGAGCAGTACTTC. This gives the protein CAISDVVQGPYEQYF.

CDR3 loop: CASSLASPDNEQFF. CDR3 in DNA: TGCGCCAGCAGCTTGGCTAGCCCCGACAATGAGCAGTTCTTC. The rearrangement joins TRBV5-1 to TRBJ2-1, with a possible D match to TRBD2 (5 bases). The CDR3 consists of 14 residues. Germline V gene lookup returns CDR1 SGHRS and CDR2 YFSETQ. V was cut by 0 bases and J by 5 bases, with 9 bases left in between.

The chain recombines TRBV7-2 with TRBJ2-1, with TRBD2 matching 10 bases. Trimming at V came to 3 bases and at J to 4 bases, leaving 3 bases not matched to a gene. The length of the CDR3 is 15 residues. Germline V gene sequence: CDR1 SGHTA, CDR2 FQGNSA. CDR3 in DNA: TGTGCCAGCAGCTTCGGACTAGCGGAGTACAATGAGCAGTTCTTC. Amino acid sequence: CASSFGLAEYNEQFF.

V is TRBV5-1 and J is TRBJ1-1; tentatively, D is TRBD1 (5 bases). The CDR3 is made up of 19 amino acids. The germline gives CDR1 SGHRS, CDR2 YFSETQ. V lost 3 bases and J 1 base, leaving 25 bases between the germline ends. This chain's CDR3 is CASSYSPGTPILGNTEAFF. CDR3 nucleotides: TGCGCCAGCAGCTACTCTCCGGGGACGCCGATCCTCGGGAACACTGAAGCTTTCTTT. Filled out from reference TRBV5-1 and TRBJ1-1, the complete variable domain reads KAGVTQTPRYLIKTRGQQVTLSCSPISGHRSVSWYQQTPGQGLQFLFEYFSETQRNKGNFPGRFSGRQFSNSRSEMNVSTLELGDSALYLCASSYSPGTPILGNTEAFFGQGTRLTVV.

This clone was counted a single time. The chain couples TRBV7-9 to TRBJ1-3; tentative D call: TRBD1 (6 bases). With 1 base removed from V and 0 bases from J, the gap between germline ends came to 13 bases. The CDR3 contains 17 residues. CDR1 is SEHNR, CDR2 FQNEAQ, per germline (reference sequence). In DNA, the CDR3 is TGTGCCAGCAGCTTAGTTACAGGGAGCGGCTCTGGAAACACCATATATTTT. It translates to CASSLVTGSGSGNTIYF. Combining the CDR3 with reference TRBV7-9 and TRBJ1-3 gives the whole variable domain DTGVSQNPRHKITKRGQNVTFRCDPISEHNRLYWYRQTLGQGPEFLTYFQNEAQLEKSRLLSDRFSAERPKGSFSTLEIQRTEQGDSAMYLCASSLVTGSGSGNTIYFGEGSWLTVV.

This chain joins TRBV28 and TRBJ2-6, with a tentative D call TRBD1 (6 bases). The V gene's germline CDR1 is MDHEN and CDR2 SYDVKM. This CDR3 region has 15 residues. V gave up 5 bases and J gave up 2 bases, with 10 bases separating them. CDR3 in amino acids: CASSITGTGANVLTF. The CDR3 coding sequence is TGTGCCAGCAGTATCACAGGGACTGGGGCCAACGTCCTGACTTTC. The full variable domain, with the rest looked up from reference TRBV28 and TRBJ2-6, is DVKVTQSSRYLVKRTGEKVFLECVQDMDHENMFWYRQDPGLGLRLIYFSYDVKMKEKGDIPEGYSVSREKKERFSLILESASTNQTSMYLCASSITGTGANVLTFGAGSRLTVL.

The rearrangement links TRBV5-4 to TRBJ2-1; 12 bases align to TRBD2. With V trimmed by 3 bases and J by 4 bases, 8 bases remained unmatched. This CDR3 has 17 residues. Germline values: CDR1 SGHNT, CDR2 YYREEE (reference sequence). CDR3 sequence: CASSWTPGLAGYNEQFF. CDR3 nucleotides: TGTGCCAGCAGCTGGACCCCGGGACTAGCGGGTTACAATGAGCAGTTCTTC.

The chain couples TRBV7-3 to TRBJ2-5; 7 nucleotides line up with TRBD1. This CDR3 region has 13 residues. Germline values: CDR1 SGHTA, CDR2 FQGTGA. V lost 6 bases and J lost 3; bases outside the gene matches: 4. In DNA, the CDR3 is TGTGCCAGCAGTTGGGACAGCGAAGAGACCCAGTACTTC. Translated, it gives CASSWDSEETQYF.

The chain joins TRBV20-1 to TRBJ2-1; no clear D gene. Per germline, CDR1 DFQATT and CDR2 SNEGSKA (reference sequence). The CDR3 runs to 10 residues. V dropped 5 bases and J dropped 9 bases, with 8 bases sitting between them. CDR3 in DNA: TGCAGTGCTGTTAGCCCTGAGCAGTTCTTC. Protein product: CSAVSPEQFF.

CDR3 coding DNA: TGTGCCTGGATGGGTTTCTTGGGCAGGGGGTCCGAGCAGTACTTC. Protein product: CAWMGFLGRGSEQYF. The V call is TRBV30, the J call TRBJ2-7, with TRBD1 matching 7 bases. The J segment lost 6 bases and the V segment lost 4 bases, leaving 15 bases of the junction unmatched. Germline CDR1 GTSNPN, CDR2 SVGIG (reference sequence). This CDR3 is built from 15 residues.

This chain connects TRBV10-1 to TRBJ2-4; possible D gene TRBD2, 5 bases. Germline V CDR1 and CDR2: WNHNN, SYGVQD (reference sequence). Trimming took off 6 bases at V and 0 bases at J, with 18 bases between the two ends. The CDR3 sequence is 17 residues long. CDR3 in amino acids: CASRIPGKFLAKNIQYF. The CDR3 DNA is TGCGCCAGCAGGATCCCGGGAAAGTTCCTAGCCAAAAACATTCAGTACTTC.

As for this clone: Within the sample, other DNA sequences also encode this same CDR3. This chain links TRBV5-1 with TRBJ2-1, with 13 bases lining up with TRBD2. The length of the CDR3 is 15 residues. With V trimmed by 2 bases and J by 8 bases, 4 bases remained unmatched. Germline assignment: CDR1 SGHRS and CDR2 YFSETQ. CDR3 loop: CASSFGLAGVDEQFF. The CDR3 DNA follows: TGCGCCAGCAGCTTCGGACTAGCGGGAGTTGATGAGCAGTTCTTC.

CDR3 loop: CASSAGQGDNEQYF. The CDR3 DNA reads as TGTGCCAGCAGTGCAGGACAGGGGGACAACGAGCAGTACTTC. This chain joins TRBV6-1 and TRBJ2-7; 10 bases map to TRBD1. V was pared by 4 bases and J by 5 bases, with 5 bases of the junction left unmatched. The CDR3 is 14 residues long. Germline V lookup: CDR1 MNHNS, CDR2 SASEGT.

The chain recombines TRBV28 with TRBJ2-2; 7 bases match TRBD1. The CDR3 consists of 14 residues. Germline lookup yields CDR1 MDHEN and CDR2 SYDVKM. V trimming: 6 bases; J trimming: 2 bases; junction bases outside the gene matches: 3. For the CDR3, the DNA is TGTGCCAGCAGGACAGGGCCTAACACCGGGGAGCTGTTTTTT. Amino acid sequence: CASRTGPNTGELFF.

The V and J genes are TRBV6-1 and TRBJ1-3; perhaps TRBD1 as D (6 bases). V was trimmed by 4 bases and J by 2 bases, leaving 9 bases between them. This CDR3 has 14 amino acids. CDR1 MNHNS and CDR2 SASEGT come from the germline V gene. CDR3 protein: CASSGGAAGNTIYF. For the CDR3, the DNA is TGTGCCAGCAGTGGGGGGGCTGCTGGAAACACCATATATTTT.

The chain combines TRBV28 with TRBJ1-5, with a tentative D call TRBD1 (5 bases). CDR3 size: 14 residues. Trimming shortened V by 4 bases and J by 1 base, and 8 bases separated the two germline ends. The germline V gene encodes CDR1 MDHEN and CDR2 SYDVKM. The CDR3 spells CASSSGLSNQPQHF. CDR3 DNA sequence: TGTGCCAGCAGTTCGGGACTCAGCAATCAGCCCCAGCATTTT.

CDR3 sequence (DNA): TGTGCCAGCAGTTTGGATCCTCACGGGACAAAGTACTTC. It translates to CASSLDPHGTKYF. J is TRBJ2-7 and V is TRBV28, with a possible D match to TRBD1 (6 bases). The CDR3 loop spans 13 amino acids. Germline V gene lookup returns CDR1 MDHEN and CDR2 SYDVKM. V was trimmed by 3 bases and J by 11 bases, leaving 17 bases between them.